These 16 T cell receptor beta chains were sequenced from one sample in a study of CD8 T cells in Susac syndrome. Reverse transcription of about 0.45 to 1 ug RNA was carried out with random hexamers. TCRdb recomputed calls from the immunoSEQ multiplex PCR reads with MiXCR, one row per CDR3 protein. Here the sample spans 100,000 to 150,000 distinct CDR3 sequences, 85% to 95% being singletons. The sample taken for sequencing was CD8+ T cells from PBMCs. Receptors were obtained from a human donor with multiple sclerosis.

The gene calls are TRBV5-6 and TRBJ2-1, with D maybe TRBD1 (5 bases). In germline, CDR1 is SGHDT, CDR2 YYEEEE. The V end was cut by 1 base, the J end by 4 bases, with 12 bases between. CDR3 size: 15 residues. CDR3 coding DNA: TGTGCCAGCAGCTTGTGGGGCTCCGGGTACAATGAGCAGTTCTTC. It specifies CASSLWGSGYNEQFF. Full variable domain (remainder filled in from reference TRBV5-6 and TRBJ2-1): DAGVTQSPTHLIKTRGQQVTLRCSPKSGHDTVSWYQQALGQGPQFIFQYYEEEERQRGNFPDRFSGHQFPNYSSELNVNALLLGDSALYLCASSLWGSGYNEQFFGPGTRLTVL.

The chain combines TRBV14 with TRBJ1-4, with D possibly matching TRBD1 (5 bases). Germline-derived CDR1 and CDR2 are SGHDN and FVKESK. The CDR3 totals 14 residues. Trimming shortened V by 1 base and J by 9 bases, and 12 bases separated the two germline ends. The CDR3 sequence is CASSQVPGLQKLFF. In DNA form, the CDR3 reads TGTGCCAGCAGCCAAGTGCCAGGGCTGCAAAAACTGTTTTTT. The full variable domain, with the rest looked up from reference TRBV14 and TRBJ1-4, is EAGVTQFPSHSVIEKGQTVTLRCDPISGHDNLYWYRRVMGKEIKFLLHFVKESKQDESGMPNNRFLAERTGGTYSTLKVQPAELEDSGVYFCASSQVPGLQKLFFGSGTQLSVL.

V and J are TRBV5-1 and TRBJ2-1, with TRBD1 as a possible D gene (6 bases). This CDR3 is 13 amino acids long. V was pared by 3 bases and J by 8 bases, with 12 bases between. Per germline, CDR1 SGHRS and CDR2 YFSETQ. CDR3 sequence: CASSYNRDDEQFF. The CDR3 DNA reads as TGCGCCAGCAGCTACAACAGGGACGATGAGCAGTTCTTC.

The chain has TRBV29-1 and TRBJ1-1; 7 nucleotides match TRBD1. The germline V gene has CDR1 SQVTM and CDR2 ANQGSEA. This CDR3 is built from 10 residues. V shed 6 bases, J shed 13 bases, and the junction held 8 bases outside the gene matches. In DNA form, the CDR3 reads TGCAGCGTGGAGGACAGGTCCGGTTTCTTT. Protein product: CSVEDRSGFF.

The chain employs TRBV21-1 and TRBJ2-7; the table gives TRBD2 as D, unverified against the DNA. TRBV21-1 is a pseudogene segment. The CDR3 extends over 16 amino acids. The CDR3: CASSKGGGDSSYEQYF. In nucleotides, the CDR3 is TGTGCCAGCAGCAAGGGAGGCGGTGATAGCTCCTACGAGCAGTACTTC.

The chain carries TRBV10-3 and TRBJ1-3; D is uncertain. The germline CDR1 and CDR2 sequences are ENHRY and SYGVKD. V was shortened by 10 bases and J by 2 bases, with 18 bases between the two germline ends. CDR3 length equals 15 residues. Here the CDR3 reads CATTSEIVPGNTIYF. The CDR3 DNA reads TGTGCCACTACCTCGGAAATAGTACCTGGAAACACCATATATTTT.

The gene calls are TRBV20-1 and TRBJ1-1, with D perhaps matching TRBD1 (5 bases). The germline gives CDR1 DFQATT, CDR2 SNEGSKA (reference sequence). The CDR3 covers 12 residues. The CDR3 DNA sequence: TGCAGCGTCTCCGGGGCCGGGACTGAAGCTTTCTTT. Protein sequence: CSVSGAGTEAFF.

The chain is built from TRBV2 and TRBJ2-5, with 7 bases identical to TRBD2. The CDR3 totals 15 residues. Germline V gene sequence: CDR1 SNHLY, CDR2 FYNNEI. Trimming at V came to 6 bases and at J to 1 base, leaving 8 bases not matched to a gene. CDR3 sequence reads: CASSDRTRVQETQYF. CDR3 DNA: TGTGCCAGCAGCGATAGGACTAGGGTCCAAGAGACCCAGTACTTC.

The rearrangement links TRBV7-9 to TRBJ2-1, with 10 bases that match TRBD2. Germline assignment: CDR1 SEHNR and CDR2 FQNEAQ (reference sequence). The V segment lost 4 bases and the J segment 7 bases; nucleotides outside the gene matches: 7. The CDR3 covers 15 residues. Here the CDR3 DNA reads TGTGCCAGCAGCTCCCCGGCTAGCGGGAGTAATGAGCAGTTCTTC. Its protein is CASSSPASGSNEQFF.

This clonotype was seen once. The rearrangement uses TRBV7-2 and TRBJ2-7, with TRBD1 as a possible D gene (6 bases). This CDR3 contains 16 residues. The germline CDR1 and CDR2 sequences are SGHTA and FQGNSA. The ends were cut back, 7 bases at V and 0 bases at J, with 19 bases in the middle. The CDR3 loop reads CASTIIRDKDSYEQYV. CDR3 DNA sequence: TGTGCCAGCACCATAATACGGGACAAAGACTCCTACGAGCAGTACGTC.

The V call is TRBV6-5, the J call TRBJ1-2, with 10 positions matching TRBD1. Germline trimming cut 6 bases from V and 5 bases from J; bases unmatched to any gene: 9. Germline CDR1 is MNHEY and CDR2 is SVGAGI. CDR3 length: 15 amino acids. CDR3: CASSKGQGYEYGYTF. In nucleotides, the CDR3 is TGTGCCAGCAGCAAGGGACAGGGGTATGAGTATGGCTACACCTTC.

The chain carries TRBV5-6 and TRBJ2-7; TRBD2 agrees at 8 bases. CDR1 and CDR2 (germline): SGHDT, YYEEEE. CDR3 size: 15 residues. V shed 5 bases and J 0 bases; nucleotides not matched to a gene: 7. The CDR3 loop reads CASRRGGTTSYEQYV. CDR3 nucleotide sequence: TGTGCCAGCAGACGGGGGGGGACTACCTCCTACGAGCAGTACGTC.

This clonotype appeared once. The CDR3 DNA reads TGTGCCACCAGAGGGGGACGCTATGTCGAGGAAGCTTTCTTT. It codes for CATRGGRYVEEAFF. The V and J genes are TRBV15 and TRBJ1-1, with D maybe TRBD1 (6 bases). Per germline, CDR1 LNHNV and CDR2 YYDKDF (reference sequence). CDR3 size: 14 residues. With 6 bases removed from V and 8 bases from J, the gap between germline ends came to 19 bases.

This rearrangement joins TRBV10-1 to TRBJ2-3; 7 bases line up with TRBD1. There are 13 residues in the CDR3. Per germline, CDR1 WNHNN and CDR2 SYGVQD (reference sequence). With 4 bases clipped from V and 4 bases from J, the junction kept 2 bases outside the gene matches. CDR3 DNA: TGCGCCAGCAGTGGGACAGGAGCAGATACGCAGTATTTT. Translated, it gives CASSGTGADTQYF.

The V gene is TRBV9, the J gene TRBJ2-2; D call uncertain. Per the germline V gene, CDR1 is SGDLS and CDR2 is YYNGEE. V lost 0 bases to trimming and J lost 4 bases, with 13 bases between them. CDR3 length equals 16 residues. The CDR3 nucleotides read TGTGCCAGCAGCGTAGTGCCCAGTGGTGGCACCGGGGAGCTGTTTTTT. Protein product: CASSVVPSGGTGELFF.

The V and J genes are TRBV7-9 and TRBJ2-1; no firm D call. The CDR3 length is 16 residues. Trimming took 4 bases from V and 7 from J, leaving 20 bases between them. Germline loops: CDR1 SEHNR, CDR2 FQNEAQ (reference sequence). The DNA of the CDR3 is TGTGCCAGCAGCTCCCCCCAGCATGACAACCGTAATGAGCAGTTCTTC. Protein product: CASSSPQHDNRNEQFF.